This record concerns one T cell receptor beta chain sequence. The assay was immunoSEQ multiplex PCR, and TCRdb's table has in-frame clones only and misses some. The sample is made up of some 180,000 clones, and the top ten hold roughly 2% of it. The data are from a study of control samples from healthy donors and cancer patients. The junction had 7 bases not matched to a gene; V was cut back by 0 bases and J by 1 base. Germline V lookup: CDR1 SGHRS, CDR2 YFSETQ. The CDR3 extends over 16 amino acids. The sample taken for sequencing was blood. This chain joins TRBV5-1 and TRBJ2-7, with TRBD1 matching 7 bases. The receptor was derived from a woman aged 30 to 39 in good health. The CDR3 coding sequence is TGCGCCAGCAGCTTGGGGCTCGGGACAGTTTCCTACGAGCAGTACTTC. Its protein product is CASSLGLGTVSYEQYF.